One sample yielded the 20 T cell receptor beta chains listed below, sequenced in a study of OX40 agonist ivuxolimab in advanced cancers. Libraries were built with the immunoSEQ multiplex PCR assay. Not all clones reach the TCRdb copy of this immuneACCESS table, which keeps in-frame sequences only. Checked studies attribute under half of the gap to unresolved V genes and leave the rest unexplained. In this sample the table shows approximately 76,000 clones, approximately 85% of which occur a single time. Of the sample, roughly 0.61% is held by the ten largest clones. The sequencing used CD4+ or CD8+ T cells sorted from blood, collected in a trial of the OX40 agonist ivuxolimab. These receptors all come from an adult with an advanced solid tumor such as melanoma, head and neck, liver or kidney cancer.

This clone appeared a few times. The J gene is TRBJ1-2, the V gene TRBV21-1; the table gives TRBD1 as D, unverified against the DNA. TRBV21-1 is termed a pseudogene. The CDR3 sequence is 18 residues long. The CDR3 here is CASSKGGGDIPPAYGYTF. As DNA, the CDR3 is TGTGCCAGCAGCAAAGGGGGTGGGGACATCCCCCCTGCTTATGGCTACACCTTC.

This clone was observed a handful of times. V gene TRBV5-1 combines with J gene TRBJ1-4; D remains ambiguous. The germline CDR1 and CDR2 sequences are SGHRS and YFSETQ. The CDR3 sequence is 17 residues long. Trimming stripped 4 bases from V and 3 bases from J, with 19 bases between. CDR3 protein: CASSPIRSGQANEKLFF. The CDR3 region has the DNA TGCGCCAGCAGCCCTATAAGAAGCGGGCAGGCTAATGAAAAACTGTTTTTT.

A few counts support this clone. The chain joins TRBV10-2 to TRBJ1-5, with unresolved D. Trimming removed 8 bases at V and 4 bases at J, with 3 bases between. Germline lookup yields CDR1 WSHSY and CDR2 SAAADI. The CDR3 sequence is 10 residues long. The CDR3 bases are TGCGCCAGCGGAAATCAGCCCCAGCATTTT. Encoded protein: CASGNQPQHF.

V is TRBV7-9 and J is TRBJ1-2, with D possibly TRBD1 on 5 matching bases. CDR1 is SEHNR and CDR2 is FQNEAQ in the germline V gene (reference sequence). The CDR3 runs to 14 residues. Between the trimmed V and J ends, which lost 0 bases and 6 bases, there was a span of 11 bases. The CDR3 is CASSLARGRNGYTF. The CDR3 DNA reads TGTGCCAGCAGCTTAGCGCGGGGCCGGAATGGCTACACCTTC.

The chain has TRBV7-6 and TRBJ2-1; 7 nucleotides align to TRBD2. The CDR3 is 18 residues long. J gave up 0 bases and V 7 bases, and 15 bases lay outside the gene matches. CDR1 is SGHVS, CDR2 FNYEAQ, per germline. In nucleotides, the CDR3 is TGTGCCAGCACCACAAGGGGCGGGGGATTCGGCTCCTACAATGAGCAGTTCTTC. Its translation: CASTTRGGGFGSYNEQFF.

About this clone itself: The junction departs from the called germline gene at one end, perhaps through a read error. CDR3 nucleotide sequence: TGTGCCAGCACCTTAGGTTCCTTCACCGGGGAGCTGTTTTTT. Encoded protein: CASTLGSFTGELFF. The chain carries TRBV11-2 and TRBJ2-2, with unresolved D. This CDR3 region has 14 residues. Germline CDR1 SGHAT, CDR2 FQNNGV.

This rearrangement joins TRBV6-1 to TRBJ1-2; D might be TRBD1 (5 bases). Germline V gene data show CDR1 as MNHNS and CDR2 as SASEGT. This CDR3 has 13 residues. V dropped 9 bases and J dropped 4 bases, with 15 bases sitting between them. The CDR3 DNA sequence: TGTGCCAGTAGTTTCACAGGCCCCTATGGCTACACCTTC. It specifies CASSFTGPYGYTF.

Only a few counts were recorded for this clone. The rearrangement links TRBV2 to TRBJ2-7; perhaps TRBD1 as D (6 bases). The CDR3 loop spans 12 amino acids. Per the germline V gene, CDR1 is SNHLY and CDR2 is FYNNEI. Deletions cut 11 bases from V and 3 bases from J, with 14 bases between. The CDR3 sequence is CASGVGDYEQYF. In nucleotides, the CDR3 is TGTGCCTCAGGGGTAGGGGACTACGAGCAGTACTTC.

The chain couples TRBV7-2 to TRBJ1-4; no definite D call. V lost 2 bases and J 5 bases, leaving 9 bases between the germline ends. The CDR3 extends over 14 amino acids. CDR1 SGHTA and CDR2 FQGNSA come from the germline V gene. The CDR3 reads CASSLPGWNEKLFF. The CDR3 DNA is TGTGCCAGCAGCTTACCGGGGTGGAATGAAAAACTGTTTTTT.

V is TRBV11-2 and J is TRBJ2-2, with D hard to call. Trimming took 3 bases from V and 5 from J, leaving 19 bases between them. This CDR3 region has 17 residues. Per the germline V gene, CDR1 is SGHAT and CDR2 is FQNNGV. The CDR3 DNA follows: TGTGCCAGCAGCTTCCAGCTCCTCGGTTCCGGGACCGGGGAGCTGTTTTTT. Translating gives CASSFQLLGSGTGELFF.

V usage is TRBV6-1 and J usage is TRBJ2-3, with no clear D. Trimming removed 2 bases at V and 1 base at J, with 4 bases between. The CDR3 loop spans 13 amino acids. The germline gives CDR1 MNHNS, CDR2 SASEGT. This CDR3 is CASSESGTDTQYF. DNA for the CDR3: TGTGCCAGCAGTGAATCGGGCACAGATACGCAGTATTTT.

This clone was seen more than once but under ten times. The chain couples TRBV9 to TRBJ1-2, with D unclear. The CDR3 runs to 15 residues. Per the germline V gene, CDR1 is SGDLS and CDR2 is YYNGEE. The V and J ends lost 0 bases and 7 bases respectively, with 16 bases between them. The CDR3: CASSVGTGSMVGYTF. CDR3 bases: TGTGCCAGCAGCGTAGGGACGGGATCTATGGTTGGCTACACCTTC.

The rearrangement joins TRBV27 to TRBJ2-7; D uncertain. The CDR3 is 14 amino acids. V gave up 5 bases and J gave up 0 bases, with 11 bases separating them. Germline V gives CDR1 MNHEY, CDR2 SMNVEV (reference sequence). The CDR3 region is CASSRSASSYEQYF. The CDR3 DNA is TGTGCCAGCAGTAGAAGCGCCTCCTCCTACGAGCAGTACTTC.

V usage is TRBV7-2 and J usage is TRBJ2-2; 7 nucleotides line up with TRBD1. V lost 0 bases, J lost 4 bases, and 5 bases stayed unmatched. The CDR3 sequence is 16 residues long. Germline CDR1 is SGHTA and CDR2 is FQGNSA. Written as DNA, the CDR3 is TGTGCCAGCAGCTTAGCACAGGGGAAGGGCACCGGGGAGCTGTTTTTT. Translation gives CASSLAQGKGTGELFF.

V and J are TRBV19 and TRBJ2-3; D ambiguous. V was pared by 5 bases and J by 6 bases, with 12 bases between. This CDR3 is 13 amino acids long. From germline, CDR1 is LNHDA and CDR2 SQIVND (reference sequence). CDR3 coding DNA: TGTGCCAGTAGTGGGTCCTGGGCGGATACGCAGTATTTT. This encodes CASSGSWADTQYF.

The chain combines TRBV7-9 with TRBJ2-2, with D possibly matching TRBD2 (5 bases). Germline V gives CDR1 SEHNR, CDR2 FQNEAQ (reference sequence). Trimming cost V 5 bases and J 5 bases, with 6 bases left between them. The CDR3 has 12 residues. CDR3 loop: CASSRGTGELFF. The CDR3 nucleotides read TGTGCCAGCAGCCGCGGGACCGGGGAGCTGTTTTTT.

A single count supports this clone. The V gene is TRBV6-5, the J gene TRBJ2-2; the D is unclear. CDR3 length equals 13 residues. CDR1 is MNHEY and CDR2 is SVGAGI in the germline V gene. V lost 4 bases to trimming and J lost 3 bases, with 6 bases between them. As DNA, the CDR3 is TGTGCCAGCAGTTCCTCTCACACCGGGGAGCTGTTTTTT. It translates to CASSSSHTGELFF.

The CDR3 spells CAISGQAQNYGYTF. In nucleotides, the CDR3 is TGTGCCATCAGTGGTCAGGCCCAAAACTATGGCTACACCTTC. The V and J genes are TRBV10-3 and TRBJ1-2; D gene uncertain. The CDR3 contains 14 residues. Germline lookup yields CDR1 ENHRY and CDR2 SYGVKD. With 4 bases removed from V and 2 bases from J, the gap between germline ends came to 11 bases.

This clone occurred many times. This chain links TRBV5-1 with TRBJ1-6; D may be TRBD1 (6 bases). CDR1 and CDR2 from the germline V gene are SGHRS and YFSETQ. V was cut by 2 bases and J by 9 bases, with 21 bases left in between. CDR3 length equals 17 residues. CDR3 sequence: CASSLQGSMSYGSPLHF. DNA of the CDR3: TGCGCCAGCAGCTTACAGGGATCTATGTCCTATGGTTCACCCCTCCACTTT.

This clone was detected only a few times. V and J are TRBV6-5 and TRBJ2-1, with TRBD1 matching over 9 bases. The CDR3 extends over 15 amino acids. Germline V gives CDR1 MNHEY, CDR2 SVGAGI. Trimming cost V 0 bases and J 9 bases; bases outside gene matches: 6. CDR3 loop: CASSYSIQGAVEQFF. For the CDR3, the DNA is TGTGCCAGCAGTTACTCCATACAGGGGGCGGTTGAGCAGTTCTTC.